This is a list of T cell receptor beta chains from one sample in a study of blood T cell repertoires in COVID-19. Profiled with immunoSEQ multiplex PCR; TCRdb holds only in-frame clones, not every one. The sample lists some 160,000 clones, 78% occurring once. The specimen sequenced was peripheral blood. These receptors were collected from a woman aged 80 or older with acute or convalescent COVID-19. Each CDR3 is given with its conserved first and last residue. The D gene is left open where the match is weak. Expanded clones get a size class; other rows say once, few or many, or leave the size out.

>NA|TRBV10-3|TRBJ2-2|TRBD2
CAISGTRESTGELFF
TGTGCCATCAGTGGGACTAGAGAGAGCACCGGGGAGCTGTTTTTT
>NA|TRBV7-9|TRBJ1-1|NA
CASTREQENTEAFF
TGTGCCAGCACCCGCGAACAGGAGAACACTGAAGCTTTCTTT
>NA|TRBV5-4|TRBJ2-7|TRBD1
CASSLAPGTVYEQYF
TGTGCCAGCAGCTTGGCTCCCGGGACAGTCTACGAGCAGTACTTC
>NA|TRBV2|TRBJ1-5|NA
CASSEEGRARNQPQHF
TGTGCCAGCAGTGAAGAGGGCAGGGCGAGGAATCAGCCCCAGCATTTT
>NA|TRBV24-1|TRBJ2-1|NA
CATSETRLSSYNEQFF
TGTGCCACCAGTGAGACACGCTTGAGCTCCTACAATGAGCAGTTCTTC
>NA|TRBV25-1|TRBJ1-1|TRBD1
CASKGAVTTEAFF
TGTGCCAGCAAGGGGGCAGTAACCACTGAAGCTTTCTTT
>NA|TRBV5-1|TRBJ1-2|NA
CASRLQGGGYTF
TGCGCCAGCAGGCTTCAGGGTGGGGGCTACACCTTC
>NA|TRBV28|TRBJ2-2|TRBD1
CASSPRDRTPGELFF
TGTGCCAGCAGTCCCCGGGACAGGACCCCCGGGGAGCTGTTTTTT
>NA|TRBV19|TRBJ2-5|NA
CASSGLGAGKETQYF
TGTGCCAGTAGTGGTCTAGGGGCGGGGAAAGAGACCCAGTACTTC
>few|TRBV7-2|TRBJ1-1|NA
CASSFNHQGTEAFF
TGTGCCAGCAGTTTTAACCACCAGGGAACTGAAGCTTTCTTT
>few|TRBV10-3|TRBJ2-3|TRBD2
CAISVGAGGPFGTDTQYF
TGTGCCATCAGTGTAGGAGCGGGGGGGCCCTTTGGCACAGATACGCAGTATTTT
>NA|TRBV10-2|TRBJ2-7|TRBD1
CASSESTGGYEQYF
TGCGCCAGCAGTGAGTCGACAGGGGGCTACGAGCAGTACTTC
>NA|TRBV4-1|TRBJ2-5|NA
CASSPGGGLQRRREETQYF
TGCGCCAGCAGCCCCGGTGGGGGGTTACAGCGGCGAAGGGAGGAGACCCAGTACTTC
>NA|TRBV29-1|TRBJ2-5|NA
CSVERQVGETQYF
TGCAGCGTTGAAAGACAGGTTGGGGAGACCCAGTACTTC
>NA|TRBV5-4|TRBJ2-7|NA
CASSLGGATYEQYF
TGTGCCAGCAGCTTGGGCGGGGCAACCTACGAGCAGTACTTC
>NA|TRBV18|TRBJ2-5|TRBD2
CASSPQGASGKETQYF
TGTGCCAGCTCACCGCAAGGCGCTAGCGGGAAAGAGACCCAGTACTTC
>few|TRBV5-1|TRBJ1-5|TRBD1
CASSRSGTGGQPQHF
TGCGCCAGCAGCCGCTCCGGGACAGGGGGACAGCCCCAGCATTTT
>NA|TRBV2|TRBJ1-5|TRBD1
CASSPTGGWQPQHF
TGTGCCAGCAGCCCGACAGGGGGCTGGCAGCCCCAGCATTTT
>NA|TRBV7-2|TRBJ2-3|NA
CASSFSIGTDTQYF
TGTGCCAGCAGCTTTAGCATCGGTACAGATACGCAGTATTTT
>NA|TRBV6-5|TRBJ1-5|TRBD1
CASGSDRGQPQHF
TGTGCCAGCGGATCTGACAGGGGCCAGCCCCAGCATTTT
>NA|TRBV3-1/TRBV3-2|TRBJ1-1|NA
CASSQGAGEAFF
TGTGCCAGCAGCCAAGGGGCAGGGGAAGCTTTCTTT
>NA|TRBV5-1|TRBJ1-2|NA
CASSLGLGAYGYTF
TGCGCCAGCAGCTTGGGTCTGGGGGCCTATGGCTACACCTTC
>NA|TRBV5-1|TRBJ1-1|NA
CASSFSNTEAFF
TGCGCCAGCAGCTTTTCTAACACTGAAGCTTTCTTT
>NA|TRBV30|TRBJ2-1|TRBD2
CAWSRTSGYNEQFF
TGTGCCTGGAGTAGGACTAGCGGTTACAATGAGCAGTTCTTC
>few|TRBV5-1|TRBJ2-7|NA
CASSLEASASYEQYF
TGCGCCAGCAGCTTGGAGGCTAGCGCGTCCTACGAGCAGTACTTC
>NA|TRBV30|TRBJ1-5|TRBD1
CAWSVARQGRVSNQPQHF
TGTGCCTGGAGTGTAGCCCGACAGGGGAGGGTCAGCAATCAGCCCCAGCATTTT
>NA|TRBV7-2|TRBJ1-1|NA
CASSSRRGREAFF
TGTGCCAGCAGCTCGCGTAGAGGGCGTGAAGCTTTCTTT
>few|TRBV19|TRBJ2-7|TRBD1
CASSVGQGYEQYF
TGTGCCAGTAGTGTCGGACAGGGGTACGAGCAGTACTTC
>NA|TRBV27|TRBJ2-1|TRBD1
CASSLRLGQGGNEQFF
TGTGCCAGCAGTTTACGCCTGGGACAGGGAGGGAATGAGCAGTTCTTC
>NA|TRBV5-1|TRBJ2-1|TRBD2
CASSFGRGGAGNEQFF
TGCGCCAGCAGCTTTGGTCGCGGGGGGGCCGGAAATGAGCAGTTCTTC
>NA|TRBV24-1|TRBJ1-2|TRBD1
CATSAQGVDGYTF
TGTGCCACCAGTGCACAGGGGGTTGATGGCTACACCTTC
>NA|TRBV12-3/TRBV12-4|TRBJ1-2|TRBD1
CASSLDRGYGYTF
TGTGCCAGCAGTCTTGACAGGGGTTATGGCTACACCTTC
>NA|TRBV7-2|TRBJ2-7|NA
CASSLGSGGIYEQYF
TGTGCCAGCAGCTTAGGATCAGGAGGTATCTACGAGCAGTACTTC
>once|TRBV5-6|TRBJ1-2|TRBD1
CASSLRGGSYYGYTF
TGTGCCAGCAGCTTGAGAGGGGGCTCTTACTATGGCTACACCTTC
>NA|TRBV10-2|TRBJ2-1|TRBD1
CASSPPRQGAGNEQFF
TGCGCCAGCAGTCCTCCCCGACAGGGGGCAGGCAATGAGCAGTTCTTC
>NA|TRBV4-1|TRBJ1-2|TRBD1
CASSQRWTGKNYGYTF
TGCGCCAGCAGCCAGCGCTGGACAGGGAAGAACTATGGCTACACCTTC
>NA|TRBV6-5|TRBJ1-3|TRBD1
CASSYSWDRGNTIYF
TGTGCCAGCAGTTACTCGTGGGACAGGGGAAACACCATATATTTT
>few|TRBV28|TRBJ1-3|NA
CASSFTSSGNTIYF
TGTGCCAGCAGTTTTACCAGCTCTGGAAACACCATATATTTT
>once|TRBV18|TRBJ1-2|NA
CASSSQGDYGYTF
TGTGCCAGCTCATCACAGGGAGACTATGGCTACACCTTC
>NA|TRBV12-5|TRBJ2-7|TRBD2
CASGPNSGRTSYEQYF
TGTGCTAGTGGTCCAAATAGCGGGAGGACCTCCTACGAGCAGTACTTC
>NA|TRBV14|TRBJ2-2|TRBD1
CASSPTLGTGVAGELFF
TGTGCCAGCAGCCCCACCCTTGGGACAGGGGTGGCCGGGGAGCTGTTTTTT
>NA|TRBV4-2|TRBJ1-5|NA
CASNQGSNSNQPQHF
TGTGCCAGCAATCAGGGCTCTAATAGCAATCAGCCCCAGCATTTT
>NA|TRBV15|TRBJ1-4|NA
CATSRDSGGRDEKLFF
TGTGCCACCAGCAGAGATTCGGGTGGGCGGGATGAAAAACTGTTTTTT